The source of this TCR beta chain is a study of HIV-infected patients and healthy controls (dated by TCRdb to the mid-2010s). As for the study more broadly: After three months of therapy, CD4 counts in about 85% of the 16 patients increased to a modest but significant degree while remaining below normal ranges. The CD4:CD8 ratio rose slightly, whereas CD8 counts showed no consistent shift during early therapy. Patients exhibited no overall T-cell lymphocytopenia, and total CDR3 counts per chain were not significantly different from those of controls. The study asked whether deep sequencing of the TCR repertoire from small blood samples of HIV patients could detect immune perturbation and reconstitution. An undetectable viral load was attained by 11 of 16 patients by the second bleed and by all patients after a further year of therapy. The full study reports these points: Rare events from HIV-infected data received too much weight under size-matching, and comparisons were complicated by unequal numbers of distinct sequences between patients and controls. Processing included only sixteen HIV-infected individuals, and this was regarded by the authors as a major limit on how widely the findings apply. Compared with controls, HIV-infected patients showed significantly different mean usage of eight alpha and eight beta V genes. Alpha-chain CDR3s from MAIT cells occurred at high frequency in healthy controls but were severely depleted in HIV+ repertoires. During therapy, HIV-associated CDR3s significantly decreased in frequency, while CMV-associated CDR3s did not change significantly, though most became more frequent. In the study, no determination of donor HLA types was made. More CDR3s were shared between individuals among healthy controls than among HIV+ patients, as measured by Jaccard index and by the count of highly shared sequences. In size-matched repertoire data, the apparent post-therapy recovery of the Gini index in HIV-infected patients was not replicated. Healthy control repertoires showed roughly threefold more distinct CDR3s and higher Shannon diversity than untreated HIV+ repertoires. The observed differences in diversity could not be explained by the slight differences in age and sex profiles between the study cohorts. Alpha-beta chain pairing was not determined in the samples. Treated samples reflected only approximately 3 months of therapy, arguably too short to observe immune reconstitution given low adult thymic output. HIV-infected repertoires showed significantly elevated mean Gini indices relative to controls, which possibly reflects oligoclonality. The dynamics of distinct T-cell subpopulations could not be separated, and sequencing depth was restricted, because whole blood was used.

SuperScript III was used to reverse transcribe 500 ng RNA with primers targeting the alpha and beta constant regions. Alpha and beta chain libraries were generated separately via chain-specific third strand synthesis with multiplexing indices. The protocol used a single primer pair to amplify all rearrangements within a chain, which avoided primer bias, and attached molecular barcodes to each cDNA molecule. T4 RNA Ligase 1 joined purified cDNA to a 5' RACE adapter that carried a random hexamer and the SP2 sequencing primer site. The authors primed second strand synthesis from the SP2 site with Phusion polymerase and used slow temperature ramps to favor optimal annealing. The 12-nucleotide barcode on each molecule comprised two random hexamer sequences, both introduced before amplification and concatenated. A brief initial PCR introduced P5 and P7 adapter elements together with a second index, and an approximately 23-cycle amplification PCR using P5s and P7 primers was subsequently performed. In total the libraries went through roughly 26 PCR cycles, after which the libraries were quantified on a Qubit, sized on a Bioanalyzer, and diluted to around 4 nM. The normalized libraries were sequenced on an Illumina MiSeq using 2 x 250 paired-end kits. MinElute columns were the means by which the reverse transcription reactions were cleaned up, and the reactions were eluted into 9 to 10 ul Tris-Cl. Adapter ligations were incubated for about 20 hours at 16 degrees C and subsequently purified with AMPure XP beads at a 1:1 ratio. For the original study's pipeline: A modified Decombinator processed the demultiplexed FASTQ files and output V, J, insert and barcode information. Any sequence that shared a barcode yet differed from the dominant sequence was discarded as an error, and the number of original cDNA molecules was estimated by counting barcodes clustered at Levenshtein distance 3. The R packages ineq, vegan, igraph and RCytoscape were used for downstream analyses, with IMGT nomenclature and CDR3 definitions applied. V gene usage was calculated across distinct sequences, with every TCR tallied a single time to avoid skew from clonal expansion. Within a donor, similarity networks joined unique CDR3 amino acid sequences in every case where two of them were separated by a single Levenshtein edit. The authors compiled published HIV-specific CDR3s (about 99 alpha, more than 650 beta) and CMV-specific CDR3s (approximately 13 alpha, about 250 beta) and searched for them in the repertoires. Lower sequence numbers were not the cause of the decreased diversity in patients, as random subsampling to size-matched repertoires showed. The public reads were quality trimmed at Q25 with fastp and then assembled into clones with MiXCR by TCRdb, keeping productive beta chains. Every CDR3 protein is listed once, alongside the most common genes and DNA of its rows. The V and J calls were not made by the authors but by TCRdb's processing. The sample contains about 14,000 distinct CDR3 sequences, 10% to 15% of them found a single time. Of the sample, about 40% falls within the top ten clones.

The study collected follow-up blood from HIV-infected patients roughly three months, about 14 weeks, after antiretroviral therapy began. Whole blood was used without cell fractionation, so all unsorted peripheral T cells were reflected in the repertoire. For RNA extraction, around 2.5 ml of peripheral blood was collected into Tempus tubes. Enrollment excluded patients who had febrile or AIDS-related illness, tumors, hepatitis B or C coinfection, immunomodulatory therapy, recent vaccination or treatment interruptions. Residual genomic DNA was removed with the TURBO-DNase kit and globin mRNA was depleted with GLOBINclear. This clonotype showed up many times. This clone's antigen is unknown. The junction does not match germline at one end; this may be a read error. The CDR3, cysteine through phenylalanine, is 13 amino acids long. Only the CDR3 portion is preserved as DNA: 39 bases, with reading frame beginning at the first base. The germline V gene (reference sequence) specifies SSHAT as CDR1 and FNYEAQ as CDR2.

This receptor was obtained from an adult with HIV infection. The donor label of this sample is uncertain. The sample consisted of blood, taken during antiretroviral therapy. Recombination connected TRBV7-7 to TRBJ2-5; 10 of the junction bases match TRBD1. Here is the DNA: TGTGCTAGCAGCTGGGACAGGGGTGAGACCCAGTACTTC. Its amino acids are CASSWDRGETQYF. The full variable domain, with segments outside the CDR3 supplied by the reference TRBV7-7 and TRBJ2-5 proteins, appears as GAGVSQSPRYKVTKRGQDVTLRCDPISSHATLYWYQQALGQGPEFLTYFNYEAQPDKSGLPSDRFSAERPEGSISTLTIQRTEQRDSAMYRCASSWDRGETQYFGPGTRLLVL.